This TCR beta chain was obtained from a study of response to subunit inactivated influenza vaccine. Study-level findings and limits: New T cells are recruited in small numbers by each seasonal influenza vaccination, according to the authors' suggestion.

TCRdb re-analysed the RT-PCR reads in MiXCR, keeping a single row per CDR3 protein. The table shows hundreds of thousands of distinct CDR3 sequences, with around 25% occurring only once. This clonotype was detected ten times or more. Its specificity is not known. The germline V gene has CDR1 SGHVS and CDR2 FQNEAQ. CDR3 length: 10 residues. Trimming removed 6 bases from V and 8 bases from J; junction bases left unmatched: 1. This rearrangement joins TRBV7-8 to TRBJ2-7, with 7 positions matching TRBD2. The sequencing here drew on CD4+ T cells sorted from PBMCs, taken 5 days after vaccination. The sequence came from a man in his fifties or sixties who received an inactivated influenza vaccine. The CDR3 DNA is TGTGCCAGCAGTGGGACTAAGCAGTACTTC. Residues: CASSGTKQYF.